Below, 13 T cell receptor beta chains from the same sample are listed, as sequenced in a study of CD8+ T cells in alopecia areata. Reverse transcribed after extraction, RNA yielded cDNA as the sequencing template. Data came from immunoSEQ multiplex PCR; TCRdb stores just in-frame clones and leaves some out. The table records roughly 120,000 clones, less than 70% of them present only once. Treatment described: oral pan-JAK inhibitor, 5-10 mg twice daily. The sample was CD4+ T cells sorted from blood, taken at week 24, from a patient treated with tofacitinib. These receptors were obtained from a human donor with alopecia areata.

This clone was seen only a few times. V gene TRBV6-5 combines with J gene TRBJ1-2, with unresolved D. Trimming stripped 6 bases from V and 5 bases from J, with 13 bases between. The CDR3 extends over 13 amino acids. Germline assignment: CDR1 MNHEY and CDR2 SVGAGI. The DNA for the CDR3 is TGTGCCAGCAGCCCCGATAGGGTGTATGGCTACACCTTC. It codes for CASSPDRVYGYTF.

This clone turned up a few times. The chain employs TRBV29-1 and TRBJ2-5; 7 positions match TRBD2. The CDR3 is 12 amino acids. Germline trimming cut 4 bases from V and 3 bases from J; bases unmatched to any gene: 2. From germline, CDR1 is SQVTM and CDR2 ANQGSEA. DNA of the CDR3: TGCAGCGTTGGTGGGGGGGAAGAGACCCAGTACTTC. Translation: CSVGGGEETQYF.

The chain has TRBV30 and TRBJ1-1; D is unclear. This CDR3 spans 13 amino acids. Germline assignment: CDR1 GTSNPN and CDR2 SVGIG (reference sequence). Trimming left V 6 bases short and J 1 base short, with 12 bases between. The CDR3 nucleotides read TGTGCCTGCCTGAGGGAGGGGAACACTGAAGCTTTCTTT. Residues: CACLREGNTEAFF. Looking up the rest from reference TRBV30 and TRBJ1-1 gives the full variable domain: SQTIHQWPATLVQPVGSPLSLECTVEGTSNPNLYWYRQAAGRGLQLLFYSVGIGQISSEVPQNLSASRPQDRQFILSSKKLLLSDSGFYLCACLREGNTEAFFGQGTRLTVV.

This clone has just a few counts. The chain employs TRBV18 and TRBJ2-7; 7 bases match TRBD2. Germline CDR1 reads KGHSH; CDR2 reads LQKENI. After removal of 10 bases from V and 6 bases from J, the junction contained 15 bases not matched to a gene. The CDR3 runs to 14 residues. The chain's CDR3 is CATGREGFVSEQYF. CDR3 DNA sequence: TGTGCCACTGGCAGGGAGGGATTTGTAAGCGAGCAGTACTTC.

The count of this clone is one. V is TRBV2 and J is TRBJ2-7; D is ambiguous. CDR1 and CDR2 from the germline V gene are SNHLY and FYNNEI. The V and J ends lost 8 bases and 4 bases respectively, with 15 bases between them. This CDR3 has 13 amino acids. CDR3 nucleotide sequence: TGTGCCAGCTCGGCTTTCCAACAGTACGAGCAGTACTTC. Translated: CASSAFQQYEQYF.

This rearrangement joins TRBV29-1 to TRBJ1-4; 7 positions match TRBD1. This CDR3 region has 14 residues. Trimming took 7 bases from V and 8 from J; bases not matched to a gene: 13. Germline CDR1 is SQVTM and CDR2 is ANQGSEA. The CDR3 here is CSAGDRVAGEKLFF. The CDR3 DNA reads TGCAGCGCCGGCGACAGGGTAGCCGGGGAAAAACTGTTTTTT. Combining the CDR3 with reference TRBV29-1 and TRBJ1-4 gives the whole variable domain SAVISQKPSRDICQRGTSLTIQCQVDSQVTMMFWYRQQPGQSLTLIATANQGSEATYESGFVIDKFPISRPNLTFSTLTVSNMSPEDSSIYLCSAGDRVAGEKLFFGSGTQLSVL.

The table lists this clone with a few counts. The chain employs TRBV5-5 and TRBJ1-6; TRBD1 agrees at 8 bases. The germline V gene has CDR1 SGHKS and CDR2 YYEKEE (reference sequence). The ends lost 0 bases at V and 7 bases at J; junction bases unmatched: 6. The CDR3 length is 16 residues. Here the CDR3 DNA reads TGTGCCAGCAGCTTGGCCGGGACAGGTCGAAATTCACCCCTCCACTTT. This gives the protein CASSLAGTGRNSPLHF.

This chain joins TRBV2 and TRBJ1-2; D not resolved. The CDR3 runs to 11 residues. Germline V gives CDR1 SNHLY, CDR2 FYNNEI. The V end was cut by 6 bases, the J end by 5 bases, with 7 bases between. CDR3 region: CASSRGYGYTF. The CDR3, as DNA: TGTGCCAGCAGCCGAGGATATGGCTACACCTTC.

This clone was counted a single time. The chain joins TRBV9 to TRBJ2-1, with 10 bases identical to TRBD2. This CDR3 contains 16 residues. With 0 bases clipped from V and 6 bases from J, the junction kept 6 bases outside the gene matches. Germline V CDR1 and CDR2: SGDLS, YYNGEE. The CDR3 reads CASSVVRTSGFNEQFF. CDR3 nucleotides: TGTGCCAGCAGCGTAGTGAGGACTAGCGGTTTCAATGAGCAGTTCTTC.

The V and J genes are TRBV7-8 and TRBJ2-5; 7 bases map to TRBD1. J lost 4 bases, V lost 3 bases, and 8 bases had no gene match. The CDR3 consists of 15 residues. Germline CDR1 SGHVS, CDR2 FQNEAQ. DNA of the CDR3: TGTGCCAGCAGCTTCTTGACAGGGAAGGGAGAGACCCAGTACTTC. Its translation is CASSFLTGKGETQYF.

The gene calls are TRBV6-1 and TRBJ1-6, with a weak D call TRBD1 (6 bases). Germline CDR1 MNHNS, CDR2 SASEGT. The CDR3 sequence is 15 residues long. Trimming shortened V by 0 bases and J by 9 bases, and 12 bases separated the two germline ends. The CDR3 nucleotides read TGTGCCAGCAGTGAAGCGTGGGGGGCCATTTCACCCCTCCACTTT. Its translation: CASSEAWGAISPLHF.

The rearrangement joins TRBV30 to TRBJ2-5; no clear D. V lost 0 bases and J lost 7, with 15 bases in between. The germline CDR1 and CDR2 sequences are GTSNPN and SVGIG (reference sequence). The CDR3 length is 14 residues. The CDR3 nucleotides read TGTGCCTGGAGTGTTGAGCTCGGCCCGCGGACCCAGTACTTC. This encodes CAWSVELGPRTQYF.

The chain joins TRBV6-5 to TRBJ1-2; TRBD1 is a possible D gene (5 bases). V lost 6 bases and J lost 3, with 11 bases in between. This CDR3 has 13 residues. Per germline, CDR1 MNHEY and CDR2 SVGAGI. This CDR3 reads CASSLGTDYGYTF. CDR3 in DNA: TGTGCCAGCAGCCTCGGGACGGACTATGGCTACACCTTC.